This T cell receptor (beta chain) was sequenced in a study of molecular identifiers for immune sequencing clone quantification. About the research overall: Across replicate runs, RNA obtained from about 21,000 or 97,000 naive CD8 cells was divided into five, with four undergoing sequencing. Whole-study findings and limits: Clones of above 20 RNA copies carried over 97% of effector molecules; in naive cells they carried under 1%. Even with roughly 1 million naive cells present, spiked Jurkat TCR RNA from one cell was reportedly detectable.

TCRdb recomputed calls from the PCR reads with MiXCR, one row per CDR3 protein. The table records 38,000 or so distinct CDR3 sequences, under 20% of them present only once. CDR1 and CDR2 (germline): MNHNY, SVGAGI (reference sequence). The CDR3 extends over 12 amino acids. V gave up 2 bases and J gave up 7 bases, with 8 bases separating them. This clonotype was recorded at least ten times. Its specificity is unknown. The authors gated naive CD8 T cells as CD8+CD4-CCR7+CD45RA+ for sorting. V usage is TRBV6-6 and J usage is TRBJ1-2; D is perhaps TRBD1 (6 bases). The sequencing sample was made of naive CD8+ T cells from blood, with Jurkat cell RNA spiked in. Indicated subset: FACS-sorted CD8+CD4-CCR7+CD45RA+ naive T cells. This TCR derives from a human donor in good health. Some libraries in this study had Jurkat cell RNA spiked in. CDR3 in amino acids: CASSYGGSGYTF. The CDR3 DNA is TGTGCCAGCAGTTACGGGGGCTCTGGCTACACCTTC.